This T cell receptor beta chain was retrieved from a study of cytomegalovirus exposure and HLA in healthy donors. In the study overall: Within the Caucasian-associated ancestry cluster were around 81% of the approximately 400 genotyped donors. General study results and limits: The study had only CMV serostatus as immune exposure information. Later findings reportedly placed an Asian-associated ancestry cluster below the approximately 670-donor mean for N-insertions.

Primers included in the PCR were 60 Vbeta and 13 Jbeta primers. Method: immunoSEQ multiplex PCR; TCRdb's copy keeps in-frame clones and lacks some. The sample lists approximately 120,000 clones; 70% to 80% were seen once. For this clone: Its antigen is undetermined.

This CDR3 is built from 18 residues. Germline values: CDR1 WNHNN, CDR2 SYGVQD (reference sequence). Unmatched junction bases numbered 12, after V lost 3 bases and J lost 2 bases. Source material: PBMCs. This sequence joins TRBV10-1 and TRBJ2-3; 9 nucleotides line up with TRBD2. This sequence originates from a man between 45 and 60 years old in good health and CMV-seronegative. The CDR3 coding sequence is TGCGCCAGCAGTGAAGGGAGTATAGAGCGGGGGGCCACAGATACGCAGTATTTT. As protein: CASSEGSIERGATDTQYF.